The rows below give T cell receptor beta chains drawn from one sample of a study of CD8 T cells in ankylosing spondylitis. TCRdb re-called the 5' RACE reads through MiXCR, storing one row per CDR3 protein. The data show about 260,000 distinct CDR3 sequences, around 18% seen once. Sequencing input: blood, either unsorted or a sorted T cell fraction (not recorded which). The origin of the receptors is a male donor with ankylosing spondylitis or in good health (not recorded which). The CDR3 runs from the conserved cysteine through the conserved F or W. D genes are given only for firm matches. Clone size is shown for a subset of rows, as once, few, many or a class of expanded clone.

len	d_gene	j_gene	v_gene	abundance	CDR3aa	CDR3nt
14	-	TRBJ1-1	TRBV15	-	CATSGHGMNTEAFF	TGTGCCACCAGCGGCCACGGAATGAACACTGAAGCTTTCTTT
14	-	TRBJ1-2	TRBV2	many	CASSLGIANYGYTF	TGTGCCAGCAGTCTTGGGATAGCTAACTATGGCTACACCTTC
13	-	TRBJ2-1	TRBV27	many	CASSLSDSNEQFF	TGTGCCAGCAGTTTATCTGACAGCAATGAGCAGTTCTTC
16	-	TRBJ1-3	TRBV28	-	CASSFRGSGVGNTIYF	TGTGCCAGCAGTTTCCGGGGGTCAGGGGTTGGAAACACCATATATTTT
13	-	TRBJ2-3	TRBV15	-	CATSRDRTDTQYF	TGTGCCACCAGCAGAGATAGGACAGATACGCAGTATTTT
15	-	TRBJ2-2	TRBV7-3	many	CASSRAGSNTGELFF	TGTGCCAGCAGCCGGGCAGGGTCGAACACCGGGGAGCTGTTTTTT
14	-	TRBJ1-1	TRBV5-1	-	CASSLIGRNTEAFF	TGCGCCAGCAGCTTGATCGGACGGAACACTGAAGCTTTCTTT
15	-	TRBJ2-1	TRBV6-1	many	CASSEWQGNYNEQFF	TGTGCCAGCAGTGAGTGGCAGGGGAATTACAATGAGCAGTTCTTC
17	-	TRBJ2-3	TRBV3-1	many	CASSQETAHPAADTQYF	TGTGCCAGCAGCCAAGAAACAGCGCACCCCGCAGCAGATACGCAGTATTTT
12	-	TRBJ1-4	TRBV7-9	-	CASSLDRDWLFF	TGTGCCAGCAGCTTAGACAGGGATTGGCTGTTTTTT
13	-	TRBJ2-5	TRBV20-1	-	CSASYEGLETQYF	TGCAGTGCTAGTTACGAGGGCTTAGAGACCCAGTACTTC
17	-	TRBJ2-6	TRBV23-1	-	CASRPGAECSGANVLTF	TGCGCCAGCAGGCCAGGCGCGGAGTGCTCTGGGGCCAACGTCCTGACTTTC
17	TRBD2	TRBJ2-1	TRBV4-1	few	CASSQGISGSSYNEQFF	TGCGCCAGCAGCCAAGGCATTAGCGGGAGCTCCTACAATGAGCAGTTCTTC
12	-	TRBJ2-3	TRBV27	-	CASRSGWDTQYF	TGTGCCAGCAGATCCGGGTGGGATACGCAGTATTTT
17	-	TRBJ2-3	TRBV4-1	-	CASSQEGLATLTDTQYF	TGCGCCAGCAGCCAAGAGGGGCTAGCGACCCTCACAGATACGCAGTATTTT
13	-	TRBJ1-1	TRBV5-5	-	CASSLRFNTEAFF	TGTGCCAGCAGCTTAAGGTTCAACACTGAAGCTTTCTTT
16	TRBD2	TRBJ2-1	TRBV20-1	few	CSARGTSGGAGYEQFF	TGCAGTGCTAGAGGGACTAGCGGGGGGGCGGGGTATGAGCAGTTCTTC